This T cell receptor (beta chain) was identified during a study of radiation and T cells in renal cell carcinoma. Study-level information: Nephrectomy followed 15 Gy stereotactic body radiation by 4 weeks. Study-wide results and limits: In blood, top tumor clones expanded by 2 weeks, shrinking by 4.

The time point here: blood 2 weeks post-SBRT. Treatment reported: 15 Gy SBRT to primary tumor, nephrectomy 4 weeks later. Radiation-treated patients gave blood at baseline, week 2 and week 4. This clone was seen just once. What it recognizes is unknown. Germline V gene data show CDR1 as SGDLS and CDR2 as YYNGEE. This CDR3 is 16 amino acids long. The trim removed 3 bases at V and 7 bases at J, leaving 12 bases unmatched. Some clones are missing from TCRdb's copy, which holds only in-frame ones; the method was immunoSEQ multiplex PCR. The table has 120,000 or so clones, approximately 80% seen once. This sample comprised blood, obtained from a patient whose treatment included radiotherapy and nephrectomy. The chain couples TRBV9 to TRBJ2-1, with 8 bases that match TRBD1. The sequence was collected from a woman aged 60-75 years with renal cell carcinoma. The CDR3 reads CASSGGFGQGWNEQFF. CDR3 sequence (DNA): TGTGCCAGCAGCGGAGGGTTCGGACAGGGCTGGAATGAGCAGTTCTTC.